This T cell receptor (beta chain) was profiled in a study of blood T cell repertoires in COVID-19 (dated by TCRdb to 2018 to 2021). General notes on the study: Samples covering the acute and convalescent phases of COVID-19 were provided by collaborators in the United States, Italy and Spain. The samples were drawn from two sources: the first 160 participants of the ongoing ImmuneRACE study, and over 950 subjects contributed by 6 global collaborators. Where available, HLA class I and class II types were taken from metadata supplied by the sample provider and were not determined by assay-based typing. A freely available public database, intended as a resource for researchers studying the immune response to SARS-CoV-2, is where the repertoires were released. Nearly every sample came with metadata listing a de-identified subject ID, COVID-19 status, age in years and sex. The dataset comprised deeply sampled blood TCRbeta repertoires from subjects exposed to, actively infected with, or recovered from COVID-19. The material from the prospective study consisted of cDNA or gDNA derived from T cells, B-cell-depleted T cells, or PBMCs. On the study overall, not on this receptor specifically: Clinical and demographic metadata were provided uncurated, with the amount varying by source and participant.

With regard to this clone: Its specific antigen is unknown. Base quality data are lacking; no much larger clone is found one base away.

TCRbeta CDR3 regions were amplified from genomic DNA using the immunoSEQ Assay, a bias-controlled multiplex PCR. Per the authors' processing: Nucleated cell counts per sample were estimated from amplification of reference gene primers within the assay. To quantify the absolute abundance of each unique TCRbeta CDR3 rearrangement, sequence reads were collapsed and filtered. For each sample, productive Simpson clonality was calculated as the square root of Simpson's diversity index across productive rearrangements. This is the immuneACCESS table as TCRdb keeps it, with only in-frame sequences that have V and J called. A part of the clones is gone; compared with another copy, unresolved V genes explain less than half, and the rest is unexplained. The V and J calls and the clone size are those of that table, but D and trimming were determined from the DNA. In all, the sample holds approximately 200,000 clones, and just under 85% of those were seen once. 6.9% of the sample is taken by the ten largest.

The collaborating institutions used their own protocols to collect whole blood in K2EDTA tubes. Collaborator samples were shipped for TCRbeta analysis as frozen whole blood, isolated PBMCs, or DNA extracted from either sample type. Including the terminal cysteine and phenylalanine, the CDR3 comprises 13 residues. Of the read, only the CDR3 DNA is kept; its 39 bases are in frame from base 1. CDR1 and CDR2, looked up from the germline V gene, are SGHNT and YENEEA. V loses 3 bases, J loses 7 bases, and the germline ends lie 12 bases apart. Recombination joined TRBV11-3 with TRBJ1-1; the D gene is possibly TRBD1, with 5 bases matching. The sequencing input was peripheral blood. This sequence was found in a human donor with acute or convalescent COVID-19. The donor label of this sample is uncertain. The DNA reads TGTGCCAGCAGCTTGGGGGGAAGCGGTGAAGCTTTCTTT. The encoded protein is CASSLGGSGEAFF. Joined to the reference TRBV11-3 and TRBJ1-1 proteins, this CDR3 gives the full variable domain: EAGVVQSPRYKIIEKKQPVAFWCNPISGHNTLYWYLQNLGQGPELLIRYENEEAVDDSQLPKDRFSAERLKGVDSTLKIQPAELGDSAVYLCASSLGGSGEAFFGQGTRLTVV.